This T cell receptor beta chain was obtained from a study of T-cell reconstitution after alpha-beta-depleted transplantation in children. Whole-study findings and limits: For some patients, TCRbeta diversity was high at day 60 because of recipient T cells and thymic progenitors that survived. Where alpha-beta T cells came from about two months after transplant was reportedly several hundred expanded graft clones. T-cell counts and diversity were attributed mostly to newly produced T cells one year after transplant.

Unique molecular identifiers were incorporated when the TCRbeta library was constructed. TCRdb ran MiXCR on the PCR reads and lists one entry per CDR3 protein. This table holds 500,000 to 600,000 distinct CDR3 sequences, around 27% found once. The ends were cut back, 6 bases at V and 6 bases at J, with 17 bases in the middle. Germline V lookup: CDR1 SGHTA, CDR2 FQGNSA. The CDR3 is made up of 15 amino acids. Comments on this clonotype: Its target is not known.

Sequences were derived from PBMCs, sampled before TCRalphabeta/CD19-depleted stem cell transplant. This rearrangement joins TRBV7-2 to TRBJ2-2, with D maybe TRBD2 (6 bases). The origin of this receptor is a boy younger than two with Wiskott-Aldrich syndrome, due to receive a stem cell transplant. This CDR3 reads CASSLISLAAGELFF. In DNA form, the CDR3 reads TGTGCCAGCAGTCTAATATCACTAGCAGCCGGGGAGCTGTTTTTT.